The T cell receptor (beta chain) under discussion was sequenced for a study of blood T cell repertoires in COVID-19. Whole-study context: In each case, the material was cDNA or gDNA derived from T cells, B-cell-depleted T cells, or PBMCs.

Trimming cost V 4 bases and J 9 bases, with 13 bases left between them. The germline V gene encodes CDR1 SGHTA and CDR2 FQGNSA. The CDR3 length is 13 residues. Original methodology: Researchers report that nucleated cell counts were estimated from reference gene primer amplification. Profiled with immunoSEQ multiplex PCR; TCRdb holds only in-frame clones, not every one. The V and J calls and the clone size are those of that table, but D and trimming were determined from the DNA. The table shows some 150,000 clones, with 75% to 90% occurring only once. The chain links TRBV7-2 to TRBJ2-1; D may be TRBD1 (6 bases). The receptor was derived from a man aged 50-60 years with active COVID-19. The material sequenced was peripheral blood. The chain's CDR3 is CASSSTRGSEQFF. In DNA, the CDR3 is TGTGCCAGCAGCTCTACCAGGGGAAGTGAGCAGTTCTTC.